This TCR beta chain was recovered during a study of blood T cell repertoires in COVID-19. At the level of the study: Sample material is recorded as cDNA or gDNA derived from T cells, B-cell-depleted T cells, or PBMCs.

Assay: immunoSEQ multiplex PCR; the TCRdb copy retains only in-frame clones and omits some. The repertoire has 120,000 to 150,000 clones, roughly four fifths of them found once; the top ten carry 1.6%. Germline values: CDR1 WNHNN, CDR2 SYGVQD (reference sequence). V was pared by 4 bases and J by 2 bases, with 5 bases of the junction left unmatched. This CDR3 has 15 amino acids. This receptor was identified in a human donor in a cohort sampled during active COVID-19. The sequenced sample consisted of peripheral blood. This chain uses TRBV10-1 with TRBJ2-1; 7 bases match TRBD2. CDR3 sequence reads: CASSVGGGPYNEQFF. CDR3 coding DNA: TGCGCCAGCAGTGTTGGGGGAGGGCCCTACAATGAGCAGTTCTTC.